This T cell receptor beta chain comes out of a study of long-term antiretroviral therapy in people with HIV (dated by TCRdb to about 2022). In the study overall: Collection of the earliest samples took place about a decade ahead of the 2015 WHO recommendation for immediate ART, at a time when ART was typically delayed until CD4 counts fell. From some 30 adults with confirmed HIV infection, the cohort provided around 180 cryopreserved PBMC samples, gathered serially across a mean of roughly 6 years (range 1-12). No cross-contamination during QIAcube processing turned up in test extractions that ran a monoclonal T-cell line alongside 33 polyclonal samples. A retrospective serial study tested whether ART initiation and durable HIV suppression were associated with changes in peripheral blood TRB repertoire composition and diversity. Of the approximately 28 participants with HIV, roughly twelve were female.

About this clone itself: Its antigen is still unknown. No base quality values were provided; no much bigger clone lies one nucleotide off.

The immunoSEQ hsTCRB v3.0 assay was used at survey level resolution to sequence the TRB variable region. The targeted TRB sequencing depth was roughly 35,000-50,000 T-cell genomes per sample. TRB libraries were pooled and sequenced on an Illumina MiSeq using a v3 150-cycle kit. Regarding the original processing steps: Repertoire analysis ran in R within a reproducible Nextflow workflow covering QC, data transformation and analysis. Custom analyses were implemented in LymphoSeq2, an R package for AIRR-Seq data exploration. A few samples yielding fewer than 5000 total TRB sequences were excluded, leaving around 200 analyzed HIV repertoires. Among the 190 or so HIV repertoires that were kept, around 59 were collected before ART initiation and more than 120 were collected after ART initiation. Each repertoire was downsampled to 5000 TRB nucleotide sequences, and summary statistics were averaged across 100 downsampling iterations. TRB sequences were retained for analysis only if CDR3 regions of at least seven amino acids were present. Two measures captured diversity: a Shannon entropy-derived clonality score and the Gini coefficient. In the repertoire networks, any two of the top 5000 CDR3 amino acid sequences were connected whenever the two sequences differed by an edit distance of one. Antigen specificity groups and MHC restriction were predicted for TRB CDR3 amino acid sequences with GLIPH2. To flag known CMV, EBV, HIV or tissue antigen associations, CDR3 amino acid sequences were matched against VDJdb and McPAS-TCR. Pre-ART, post-ART and control groups were compared with Wilcoxon signed-rank tests and Holm-Bonferroni correction. TCRdb limited this immuneACCESS table to in-frame rearrangements with V and J called. A share of clones is missing; checked studies link under half to unresolved V genes, and the rest is unexplained. The V and J calls and clone size are taken from that table; D and trimming were inferred from the DNA. The sample contains approximately 22,000 clones, 80% to 90% of them found a single time. The leading ten clones occupy around 3% of the sample.

Participants were included only if at least one PBMC sample before ART initiation and at least two post-ART samples were available. All participants with HIV were treated in the United States of America. Before DNA extraction, cryopreserved samples of roughly 0.95-10 million PBMC were thawed and washed. At the time of the earliest PBMC sample, participants with HIV were aged between about 20 and 60 years. Per participant, PBMC samples came from 1-4 timepoints prior to ART initiation and 2-8 timepoints following ART initiation, for a median of 7 samples. For every participant, serial HIV viral load, CD4+ T-cell count, ART history and demographic data were obtained. Using a Qiagen kit on a QIAcube, genomic DNA was extracted from unsorted PBMC, with samples processed in batches of 12. Broader findings and caveats from the paper: Expanded TRB clones identified before ART initiation dominated the repertoire across all time points, though the dominance fluctuated and decreased in many PLHIV after ART. Inferences about post-ART repertoire changes were limited because no data were available on ART adherence, viral resistance or therapy changes. Samples dated from the mid-2000s to the late 2010s, and the ART regimens used may be less effective than current ones. Compared with controls, HIV repertoires had narrower CDR3 length ranges, and the network structure pointed to an antigen-experienced repertoire that shifted only slightly toward naive after ART. Limited PBMC availability meant only the TCR beta chain was sequenced, without alpha chain pairing. Because pre-ART samples had limited cell numbers, unsorted PBMC were profiled rather than sorted CD4+ and CD8+ T cells. ART initiation was associated with a significant increase in TRB diversity, but diversity stayed significantly below transplant donor controls even after long-term ART.

The CDR3 contains 16 residues, cysteine and phenylalanine counted. Here the CDR3 DNA is all that survives: 48 bases in frame from base 1. Ends trimmed: V by 2 bases, J by 2 bases; bases unmatched to a gene: 4. CDR1 SGHTA and CDR2 FQGTGA are derived from the germline V gene. The chain couples TRBV7-3 to TRBJ2-7, with 12 central nucleotides matching TRBD2. This sequence was found in a woman in her forties or fifties with HIV. The input for sequencing was unsorted PBMCs, taken 1.9 years after starting antiretroviral therapy. The CDR3 reads CASSLVGTSGPYEQYF. The nucleotide sequence reads TGTGCCAGCAGCTTAGTTGGGACTAGCGGGCCCTACGAGCAGTACTTC.